The 12 T cell receptor beta chains given below trace back to one sample, sequenced in a study of blood T cell repertoires in COVID-19. Assay used: immunoSEQ multiplex PCR; TCRdb lists only in-frame clones, some missing. The sample holds around 280,000 clones; 88% are singletons and the top ten take around 11%. The specimen was peripheral blood. The receptor source for this set is a woman between 25 and 40 years old with COVID-19, enrolled during active disease.

This rearrangement joins TRBV6-5 to TRBJ1-2; D remains ambiguous. The CDR3 spans 13 residues. V lost 6 bases and J lost 1, with 9 bases in between. From germline, CDR1 is MNHEY and CDR2 SVGAGI. In DNA, the CDR3 is TGTGCCAGCAGCGTGTCCAGTAACTATGGCTACACCTTC. Its protein is CASSVSSNYGYTF.

This clone was recorded once. The rearrangement links TRBV15 to TRBJ1-4, with D hard to call. The CDR3 has 16 amino acids. The germline gives CDR1 LNHNV, CDR2 YYDKDF (reference sequence). The germline V and J ends were trimmed by 0 bases and 8 bases, with 16 bases remaining between them. The CDR3 loop reads CATSREIGRSSEKLFF. The CDR3 DNA follows: TGTGCCACCAGCAGAGAAATCGGGAGGAGTAGCGAAAAACTGTTTTTT.

The chain combines TRBV28 with TRBJ2-7, with D unclear. This CDR3 has 11 amino acids. V lost 6 bases and J 1 base, leaving 4 bases between the germline ends. CDR1 is MDHEN and CDR2 is SYDVKM in the germline V gene. CDR3 DNA: TGTGCCAGCAGACATTCCTACGAGCAGTACTTC. Translated: CASRHSYEQYF.

This clone was seen more than once but under ten times. The chain recombines TRBV5-4 with TRBJ2-3; D is perhaps TRBD2 (6 bases). Germline V gene data show CDR1 as SGHNT and CDR2 as YYREEE (reference sequence). The CDR3 extends over 16 amino acids. Between the trimmed V and J ends, which lost 4 bases and 1 base, there was a span of 16 bases. CDR3 DNA: TGTGCCAGCAGCCCCACCCGGGGGATGGGCACAGATACGCAGTATTTT. It is translated as CASSPTRGMGTDTQYF.

This chain links TRBV10-3 with TRBJ2-7, with TRBD1 matching over 10 bases. J lost 3 bases, V lost 4 bases, and 6 bases had no gene match. Germline CDR1 ENHRY, CDR2 SYGVKD. The CDR3 has 15 amino acids. Here the CDR3 DNA reads TGTGCCATCAGTGGAGGACAGGGGGTAGGCTACGAGCAGTACTTC. Its translation is CAISGGQGVGYEQYF.

The genes are TRBV6-5 and TRBJ2-2; TRBD1 is a possible D gene (5 bases). V was pared by 4 bases and J by 3 bases, with 6 bases between. The CDR3 sequence is 13 residues long. In germline, CDR1 is MNHEY, CDR2 SVGAGI. The CDR3 protein is CASSLGDTGELFF. The CDR3 DNA follows: TGTGCCAGCAGTTTAGGGGACACCGGGGAGCTGTTTTTT.

The chain uses TRBV30 and TRBJ2-3, with D unclear. Germline V lookup: CDR1 GTSNPN, CDR2 SVGIG (reference sequence). Trimming took off 0 bases at V and 11 bases at J, with 12 bases between the two ends. The length of the CDR3 is 12 residues. The CDR3 loop reads CAWSVSSAGQYF. CDR3 sequence (DNA): TGTGCCTGGAGTGTAAGCTCCGCCGGGCAGTATTTT.

The J gene is TRBJ2-1, the V gene TRBV2; 10 nucleotides agree with TRBD2. CDR1 and CDR2 (germline): SNHLY, FYNNEI. CDR3 size: 14 residues. Trimming removed 8 bases from V and 6 bases from J; junction bases left unmatched: 7. The CDR3: CASGLAGVGNEQFF. For the CDR3, the DNA is TGTGCCAGCGGTCTAGCGGGAGTGGGCAATGAGCAGTTCTTC.

The J gene is TRBJ2-1, the V gene TRBV6-5; weak D call: TRBD2 (5 bases). Looked up from germline, CDR1 is MNHEY and CDR2 is SVGAGI. V lost 7 bases, J lost 3 bases, and 10 bases lay in between. The CDR3 consists of 13 residues. CDR3 bases: TGTGCCAGCATACCCGGGAACTACAATGAGCAGTTCTTC. Residues: CASIPGNYNEQFF.

This clone was counted once. This chain links TRBV19 with TRBJ2-7; 7 bases fit TRBD1. The junction had 2 bases not matched to a gene; V was cut back by 3 bases and J by 6 bases. CDR3 length: 12 residues. CDR1 LNHDA and CDR2 SQIVND come from the germline V gene (reference sequence). CDR3 in amino acids: CASSMNRGEQYF. As DNA, the CDR3 is TGTGCCAGTAGTATGAACAGGGGCGAGCAGTACTTC.

The V and J genes are TRBV5-6 and TRBJ1-5; 9 bases fit TRBD1. V was pared by 2 bases and J by 7 bases, with 4 bases of the junction left unmatched. This CDR3 spans 14 amino acids. The germline gives CDR1 SGHDT, CDR2 YYEEEE. CDR3 DNA: TGTGCCAGCAGCTTACAGGGGGCCGGACAGCCCCAGCATTTT. Its protein is CASSLQGAGQPQHF.

The chain is built from TRBV28 and TRBJ1-3; D call uncertain. V was pared by 3 bases and J by 0 bases, with 9 bases between. This CDR3 has 15 amino acids. The germline CDR1 and CDR2 sequences are MDHEN and SYDVKM. Here the CDR3 DNA reads TGTGCCAGCAGTTTTGCCAGACACTCTGGAAACACCATATATTTT. Translating it yields CASSFARHSGNTIYF.